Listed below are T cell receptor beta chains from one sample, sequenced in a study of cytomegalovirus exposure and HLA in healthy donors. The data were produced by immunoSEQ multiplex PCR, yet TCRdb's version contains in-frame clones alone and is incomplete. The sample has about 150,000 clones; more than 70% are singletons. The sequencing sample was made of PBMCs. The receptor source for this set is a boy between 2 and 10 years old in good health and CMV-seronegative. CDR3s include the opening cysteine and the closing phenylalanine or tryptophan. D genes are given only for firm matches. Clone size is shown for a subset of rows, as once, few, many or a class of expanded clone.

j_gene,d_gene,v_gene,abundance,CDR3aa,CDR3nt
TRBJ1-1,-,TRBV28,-,CASSLLGRGVGNTEAFF,TGTGCCAGCAGTTTATTAGGCAGGGGTGTAGGGAACACTGAAGCTTTCTTT
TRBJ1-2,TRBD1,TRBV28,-,CASRDRGRIYGYTF,TGTGCCAGCAGGGACAGGGGGCGAATATATGGCTACACCTTC
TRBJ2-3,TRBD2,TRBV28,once,CASSFGSGRGPDTQYF,TGTGCCAGCAGTTTTGGGAGCGGGAGAGGCCCAGATACGCAGTATTTT
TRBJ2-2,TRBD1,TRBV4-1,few,CASSQFRTGMGGELFF,TGCGCCAGCAGCCAATTCCGGACAGGGATGGGCGGGGAGCTGTTTTTT
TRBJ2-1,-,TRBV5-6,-,CASSLFQGTEKFF,TGTGCCAGCAGCTTGTTCCAAGGCACGGAGAAGTTCTTC
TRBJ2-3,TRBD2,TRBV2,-,CASSGTSGTDTQYF,TGTGCCAGCAGTGGGACTAGCGGCACAGATACGCAGTATTTT
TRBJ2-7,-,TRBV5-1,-,CASSLSQQYAGEEQYF,TGCGCCAGCAGCTTGTCCCAGCAGTATGCAGGTGAGGAGCAGTACTTC
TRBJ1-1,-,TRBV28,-,CASSLLKGGTEAFF,TGTGCCAGCAGTTTATTAAAAGGGGGCACTGAAGCTTTCTTT
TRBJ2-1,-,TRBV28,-,CASSLIYRAGNDNEQFF,TGTGCCAGCAGTTTAATCTATAGGGCAGGGAACGACAATGAGCAGTTCTTC
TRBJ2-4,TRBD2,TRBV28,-,CASGKGLAGGGNIQYF,TGTGCCAGCGGAAAGGGACTAGCGGGAGGAGGGAACATTCAGTACTTC
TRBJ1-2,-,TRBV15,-,CATKQAKIYGYTF,TGTGCCACCAAGCAGGCTAAAATTTATGGCTACACCTTC
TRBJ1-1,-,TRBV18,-,CASSSGAEAFF,TGTGCCAGCTCTTCAGGGGCTGAAGCTTTCTTT
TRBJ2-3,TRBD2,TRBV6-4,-,CASSLAGKNTDTQYF,TGTGCCAGCTCACTAGCGGGGAAGAACACAGATACGCAGTATTTT
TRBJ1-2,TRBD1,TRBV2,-,CARLPGQGARGYGYTF,TGTGCCAGACTCCCGGGACAGGGGGCGCGAGGCTATGGCTACACCTTC
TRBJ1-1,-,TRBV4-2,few,CASSQDRPGEAFF,TGTGCCAGCAGCCAAGATCGGCCAGGTGAAGCTTTCTTT
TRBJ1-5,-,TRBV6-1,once,CASSETWRSNQPQHF,TGTGCCAGCAGTGAGACTTGGCGGAGCAATCAGCCCCAGCATTTT
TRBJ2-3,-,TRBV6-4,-,CASSQGMFTDTQYF,TGTGCCAGCAGTCAGGGGATGTTCACAGATACGCAGTATTTT
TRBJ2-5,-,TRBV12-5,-,CASGPRITGSQETQYF,TGTGCTAGTGGTCCGCGAATTACAGGGTCCCAAGAGACCCAGTACTTC
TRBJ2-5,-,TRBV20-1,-,CSAEVEETQYF,TGCAGTGCTGAGGTCGAGGAGACCCAGTACTTC
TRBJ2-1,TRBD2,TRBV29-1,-,CSVGGRLSYNEQFF,TGCAGCGTTGGCGGGAGGCTCTCCTACAATGAGCAGTTCTTC
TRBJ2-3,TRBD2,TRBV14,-,CASSQRRIAGGPTDTQYF,TGTGCCAGCAGCCAAAGAAGAATAGCGGGAGGACCCACAGATACGCAGTATTTT
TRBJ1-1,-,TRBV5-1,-,CASSLEVTGGKLRAFF,TGCGCCAGCAGCTTGGAAGTGACCGGGGGGAAATTGCGAGCTTTCTTT
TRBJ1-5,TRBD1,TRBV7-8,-,CASSFGQADQPQHF,TGTGCCAGCAGCTTCGGACAGGCTGATCAGCCCCAGCATTTT
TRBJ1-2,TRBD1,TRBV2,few,CASSPDLVTGVGGYTF,TGTGCCAGCAGTCCCGACCTCGTAACAGGGGTCGGTGGCTACACCTTC
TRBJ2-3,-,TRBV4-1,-,CASSQTRGLSDTQYF,TGCGCCAGCAGCCAAACCCGAGGACTTTCAGATACGCAGTATTTT
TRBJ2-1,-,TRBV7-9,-,CASSIASSYNEQFF,TGTGCCAGCTCGATAGCAAGCTCCTACAATGAGCAGTTCTTC
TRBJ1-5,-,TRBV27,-,CASTPRGGLGQPQHF,TGTGCCAGCACACCCAGGGGCGGGTTGGGTCAGCCCCAGCATTTT
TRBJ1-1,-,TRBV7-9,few,CASDLLNTEAFF,TGTGCCAGCGACTTACTGAACACTGAAGCTTTCTTT
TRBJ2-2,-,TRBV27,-,CASSLRGNGELFF,TGTGCCAGCAGTTTACGGGGGAACGGGGAGCTGTTTTTT
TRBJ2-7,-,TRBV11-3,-,CASSRAGVDEQYF,TGTGCCAGCAGCCGGGCCGGGGTTGACGAGCAGTACTTC
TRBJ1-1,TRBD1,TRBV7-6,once,CASSAYGQGISEAFF,TGTGCCAGCAGCGCCTATGGACAGGGTATCTCTGAAGCTTTCTTT
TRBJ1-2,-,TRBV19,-,CASSQGGGYTF,TGTGCCAGTAGTCAGGGAGGCGGCTACACCTTC
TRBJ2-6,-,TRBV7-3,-,CASSPRTASGANVLTF,TGTGCCAGCAGCCCAAGGACAGCCTCTGGGGCCAACGTCCTGACTTTC
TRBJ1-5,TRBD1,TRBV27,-,CASTAGQGDQPQHF,TGTGCCAGCACCGCCGGACAGGGGGATCAGCCCCAGCATTTT
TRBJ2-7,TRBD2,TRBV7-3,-,CASSSSGSTEQYF,TGTGCCAGCAGCTCTAGCGGGAGTACCGAGCAGTACTTC
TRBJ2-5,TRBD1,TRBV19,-,CASQTGDETQYF,TGTGCCAGTCAGACAGGGGACGAGACCCAGTACTTC
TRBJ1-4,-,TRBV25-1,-,CASSEYLNEKLFF,TGTGCCAGCAGTGAATACCTTAATGAAAAACTGTTTTTT
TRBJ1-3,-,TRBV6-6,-,CASSIPPGNSGNTIYF,TGTGCCAGCAGTATTCCCCCGGGTAACTCTGGAAACACCATATATTTT
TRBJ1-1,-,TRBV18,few,CASFGEVNTEAFF,TGTGCCAGCTTTGGTGAGGTGAACACTGAAGCTTTCTTT
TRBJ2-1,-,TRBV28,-,CASRFLFSYNEQFF,TGTGCCAGCAGATTCCTCTTCTCCTACAATGAGCAGTTCTTC
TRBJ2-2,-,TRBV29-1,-,CSVGQVAAGELFF,TGCAGCGTTGGACAAGTGGCAGCCGGGGAGCTGTTTTTT
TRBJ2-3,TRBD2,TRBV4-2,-,CASSHAAGGSTDTQYF,TGTGCCAGCAGCCATGCTGCGGGGGGGAGCACAGATACGCAGTATTTT
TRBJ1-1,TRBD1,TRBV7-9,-,CASSFDRENTEAFF,TGTGCCAGCAGCTTCGACAGGGAGAACACTGAAGCTTTCTTT
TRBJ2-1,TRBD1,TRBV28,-,CASSLPGTVLAYNEQFF,TGTGCCAGCAGTTTGCCCGGGACAGTTCTTGCCTACAATGAGCAGTTCTTC
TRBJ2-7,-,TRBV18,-,CASSPINFAEGNEQYF,TGTGCCAGCTCACCAATTAATTTCGCGGAGGGAAACGAGCAGTACTTC
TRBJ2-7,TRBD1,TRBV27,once,CASSLASDRDEQYF,TGTGCCAGCAGTTTAGCCTCAGACAGGGACGAGCAGTACTTC
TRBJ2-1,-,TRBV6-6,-,CASSQAGPHNEQFF,TGTGCCAGCAGCCAGGCGGGACCGCACAATGAGCAGTTCTTC
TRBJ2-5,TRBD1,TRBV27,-,CASSPTGSLETQYF,TGTGCCAGCAGTCCGACAGGGTCATTGGAGACCCAGTACTTC
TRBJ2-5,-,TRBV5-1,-,CASRPGTKTHQETQYF,TGCGCCAGCAGGCCCGGGACAAAGACCCACCAAGAGACCCAGTACTTC
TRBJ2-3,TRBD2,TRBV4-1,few,CASSQETSGSSTDTQYF,TGCGCCAGCAGCCAAGAGACTAGCGGCTCTAGCACAGATACGCAGTATTTT
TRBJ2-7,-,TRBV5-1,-,CASSQLSGRSYEQYF,TGCGCCAGCAGCCAGCTTAGCGGACGCTCCTACGAGCAGTACTTC
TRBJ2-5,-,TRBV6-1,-,CASSEWRQAIEETQYF,TGTGCCAGCAGTGAATGGCGACAGGCGATTGAAGAGACCCAGTACTTC
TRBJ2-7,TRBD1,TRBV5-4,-,CASSLGTGRLEQYF,TGTGCCAGCAGCTTGGGGACAGGTCGTCTGGAGCAGTACTTC